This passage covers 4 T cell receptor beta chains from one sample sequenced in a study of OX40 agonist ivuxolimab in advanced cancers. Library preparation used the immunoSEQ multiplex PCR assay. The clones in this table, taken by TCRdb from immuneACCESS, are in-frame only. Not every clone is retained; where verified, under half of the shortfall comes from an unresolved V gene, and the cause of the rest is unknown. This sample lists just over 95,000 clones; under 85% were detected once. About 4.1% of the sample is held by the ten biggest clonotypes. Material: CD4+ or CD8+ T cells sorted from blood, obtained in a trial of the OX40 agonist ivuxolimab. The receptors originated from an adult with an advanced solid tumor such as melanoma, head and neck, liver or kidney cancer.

CDR3 DNA sequence: TGTGCCAGCAGCTCTGGGACTAGCGCGACCCAAGAGACCCAGTACTTC. As protein: CASSSGTSATQETQYF. The rearrangement links TRBV27 to TRBJ2-5; 10 nucleotides agree with TRBD2. V trimming: 6 bases; J trimming: 1 base; junction bases outside the gene matches: 8. Germline loops: CDR1 MNHEY, CDR2 SMNVEV (reference sequence). The CDR3 is 16 amino acids.

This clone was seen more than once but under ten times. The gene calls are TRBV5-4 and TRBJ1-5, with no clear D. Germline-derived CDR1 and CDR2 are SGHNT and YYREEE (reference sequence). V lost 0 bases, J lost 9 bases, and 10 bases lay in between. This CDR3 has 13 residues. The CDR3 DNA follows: TGTGCCAGCAGCTTGGACGGGCGTGGGCCCCAGCATTTT. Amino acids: CASSLDGRGPQHF.

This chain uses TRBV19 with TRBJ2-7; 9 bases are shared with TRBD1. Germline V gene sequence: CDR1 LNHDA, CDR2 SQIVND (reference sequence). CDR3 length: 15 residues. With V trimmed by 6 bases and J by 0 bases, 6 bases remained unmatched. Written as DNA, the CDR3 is TGTGCCAGTAGCCCGGGACAGGGACTCTCCTACGAGCAGTACTTC. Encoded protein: CASSPGQGLSYEQYF.

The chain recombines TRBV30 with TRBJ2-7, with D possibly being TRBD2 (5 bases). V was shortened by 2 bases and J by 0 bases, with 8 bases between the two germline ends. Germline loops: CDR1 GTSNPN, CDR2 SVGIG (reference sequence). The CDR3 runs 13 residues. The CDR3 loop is CAWSFGISYEQYF. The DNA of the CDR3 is TGTGCCTGGAGTTTCGGGATCTCCTACGAGCAGTACTTC. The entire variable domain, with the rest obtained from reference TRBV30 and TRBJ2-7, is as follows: SQTIHQWPATLVQPVGSPLSLECTVEGTSNPNLYWYRQAAGRGLQLLFYSVGIGQISSEVPQNLSASRPQDRQFILSSKKLLLSDSGFYLCAWSFGISYEQYFGPGTRLTVT.